The 28 T cell receptor beta chains below come from one sample, sequenced in a study of T-cell memory formation after mild COVID-19 (dated by TCRdb to the early 2020s). Receptors were amplified or captured by 5' RACE. Sequenced using an Illumina NovaSeq 6000. In-frame beta chains were kept once TCRdb had trimmed the public reads at Q25 with fastp and called clones with MiXCR. Records with the same CDR3 protein are collapsed into one entry carrying the most frequent genes and DNA. This sample lists 100,000 to 140,000 distinct CDR3 sequences; roughly an eighth were detected once. The ten top clones hold 30% to 45% of the sample. The sample was PBMCs or a T cell subset sorted from them (not recorded which). Receptor source: a man between 18 and 29 years old who had mild COVID-19 (a few samples of this study predate the infection). The sample titles of this study are shuffled in the database, so cell type and time point are left out; the donor was told from shared clones.

This clonotype occurred many times. The rearrangement links TRBV20-1 to TRBJ2-1; 13 bases line up with TRBD2. With V trimmed by 8 bases and J by 7 bases, 5 bases remained unmatched. Germline V gene data show CDR1 as DFQATT and CDR2 as SNEGSKA (reference sequence). The CDR3 consists of 13 residues. Here the CDR3 DNA reads TGCAGTCTGACTAGCGGGGGGCGGAATGAGCAGTTCTTC. Its translation: CSLTSGGRNEQFF.

This clonotype was recorded a few times. V and J are TRBV5-4 and TRBJ2-5, with D perhaps TRBD2 (5 bases). Per germline, CDR1 SGHNT and CDR2 YYREEE (reference sequence). Trimming cost V 4 bases and J 2 bases, with 9 bases left between them. This CDR3 has 13 amino acids. The DNA of the CDR3 is TGTGCCAGCAGCCCCCCGGGGCAAGAGACCCAGTACTTC. It specifies CASSPPGQETQYF.

This clonotype was found a few times. The chain combines TRBV7-3 with TRBJ2-3; 9 positions match TRBD1. J was trimmed by 5 bases and V by 6 bases; bases with no gene match: 3. In germline, CDR1 is SGHTA, CDR2 FQGTGA. This CDR3 has 13 residues. The CDR3 loop reads CASRGQGGDTQYF. In DNA form, the CDR3 reads TGTGCCAGCAGGGGACAGGGAGGAGATACGCAGTATTTT.

This clonotype was seen more than once but under ten times. The chain employs TRBV5-1 and TRBJ1-5, with D hard to call. Germline V gives CDR1 SGHRS, CDR2 YFSETQ. There are 13 residues in the CDR3. V lost 0 bases to trimming and J lost 4 bases, with 5 bases between them. CDR3 in amino acids: CASSLGQNQPQHF. CDR3 nucleotides: TGCGCCAGCAGCTTGGGGCAAAATCAGCCCCAGCATTTT.

V gene TRBV5-1 combines with J gene TRBJ1-5; tentative D call: TRBD1 (6 bases). CDR3 size: 13 residues. V shed 3 bases and J shed 6 bases, with 10 bases lying between them. Per the germline V gene, CDR1 is SGHRS and CDR2 is YFSETQ. Here the CDR3 reads CASSYRGGQPQHF. The CDR3 coding sequence is TGCGCCAGCAGCTACCGAGGGGGTCAGCCCCAGCATTTT.

This clonotype was counted many times. The chain recombines TRBV10-3 with TRBJ2-2; TRBD1 matches at 8 bases. The V and J ends lost 6 bases and 1 base, in that order; junction bases with no gene match: 10. The CDR3 is made up of 17 amino acids. CDR1 is ENHRY and CDR2 is SYGVKD in the germline V gene. CDR3 in amino acids: CAISPGQVYRNTGELFF. DNA of the CDR3: TGTGCCATCAGCCCGGGACAGGTATATCGGAACACCGGGGAGCTGTTTTTT.

The chain couples TRBV11-2 to TRBJ2-3, with 8 bases aligning to TRBD1. After removal of 6 bases from V and 2 bases from J, the junction contained 7 bases not matched to a gene. The CDR3 covers 15 residues. Germline V gives CDR1 SGHAT, CDR2 FQNNGV. The CDR3 region is CASSSQGADTDTQYF. The CDR3 region has the DNA TGTGCCAGCAGTTCCCAGGGGGCTGACACAGATACGCAGTATTTT.

This clonotype was counted ten times or more. The chain has TRBV11-2 and TRBJ2-3; 12 nucleotides agree with TRBD2. This CDR3 comprises 17 residues. CDR1 SGHAT and CDR2 FQNNGV come from the germline V gene. The ends lost 4 bases at V and 2 bases at J; junction bases unmatched: 7. The CDR3 spells CASSSLTSGGPTDTQYF. CDR3 nucleotide sequence: TGTGCCAGCAGCTCCCTAACTAGCGGGGGGCCCACAGATACGCAGTATTTT.

In its sample, this clonotype was seen a few times. The V call is TRBV18, the J call TRBJ2-6; possibly TRBD1 or TRBD2 for D (5 bases each). V was shortened by 3 bases and J by 4 bases, with 10 bases between the two germline ends. The length of the CDR3 is 15 residues. The germline V gene has CDR1 KGHSH and CDR2 LQKENI. As DNA, the CDR3 is TGTGCCAGCTCACCCCGGGACCTGGGGGCCAACGTCCTGACTTTC. It codes for CASSPRDLGANVLTF.

The chain employs TRBV7-8 and TRBJ2-1, with TRBD2 matching 7 bases. Germline assignment: CDR1 SGHVS and CDR2 FQNEAQ. The J segment lost 1 base and the V segment lost 11 bases, leaving 5 bases of the junction unmatched. The CDR3 is 13 amino acids. The CDR3 nucleotides read TGTGCCGGGGGACTATCGTCCTACAATGAGCAGTTCTTC. The encoded protein is CAGGLSSYNEQFF.

The CDR3 sequence is CASRARTGLTGELFF. CDR3 nucleotide sequence: TGCGCCAGCAGGGCAAGGACAGGGTTAACCGGGGAGCTGTTTTTT. The J gene is TRBJ2-2, the V gene TRBV4-1, with 8 positions matching TRBD1. Germline assignment: CDR1 MGHRA and CDR2 YSYEKL. The CDR3 contains 15 residues. V dropped 6 bases and J dropped 5; count of bases not matched to a gene: 8.

This clonotype was seen a handful of times. The CDR3 coding sequence is TGCGCCAGCAGCTTGGGCGAGGGGGGATACGAGCAGTACTTC. This sequence encodes CASSLGEGGYEQYF. The chain employs TRBV5-1 and TRBJ2-7; possibly TRBD1 or TRBD2 for D (6 bases each). Trimming took off 0 bases at V and 4 bases at J, with 11 bases between the two ends. Germline V gives CDR1 SGHRS, CDR2 YFSETQ. This CDR3 is 14 amino acids long. Drawing the rest from reference TRBV5-1 and TRBJ2-7, the complete variable domain is KAGVTQTPRYLIKTRGQQVTLSCSPISGHRSVSWYQQTPGQGLQFLFEYFSETQRNKGNFPGRFSGRQFSNSRSEMNVSTLELGDSALYLCASSLGEGGYEQYFGPGTRLTVT.

The chain couples TRBV19 to TRBJ1-1; D may be TRBD1 (5 bases). Germline V CDR1 and CDR2: LNHDA, SQIVND (reference sequence). CDR3 length: 15 amino acids. Between the trimmed V and J ends, which lost 4 bases and 5 bases, there was a span of 17 bases. The CDR3 loop reads CASSSLAGFRTEAFF. CDR3 sequence (DNA): TGTGCCAGTAGTAGTTTGGCAGGGTTTCGGACTGAAGCTTTCTTT.

The chain carries TRBV30 and TRBJ1-4; no definite D call. CDR1 and CDR2 from the germline V gene are GTSNPN and SVGIG (reference sequence). V lost 0 bases to trimming and J lost 7 bases, with 18 bases between them. The CDR3 runs to 16 residues. In nucleotides, the CDR3 is TGTGCCTGGAGTGTACGTCCCGATCAACGGGGTGAAAAACTGTTTTTT. Protein: CAWSVRPDQRGEKLFF.

This clonotype was observed a few times. The chain employs TRBV6-6 and TRBJ2-2; D uncertain. The V gene lost 4 bases and the J gene lost 3 bases, with 15 bases spanning the gap. Germline CDR1 is MNHNY and CDR2 is SVGAGI (reference sequence). The CDR3 loop spans 16 amino acids. The CDR3 nucleotides are TGTGCCAGCAGTTTGGGATTAGTTAGGGACACCGGGGAGCTGTTTTTT. Translation: CASSLGLVRDTGELFF.

The chain recombines TRBV30 with TRBJ1-2; tentative D call: TRBD1 (5 bases). This CDR3 region has 14 residues. The V and J ends lost 3 bases and 3 bases respectively, with 14 bases between them. CDR1 and CDR2 (germline): GTSNPN, SVGIG (reference sequence). The CDR3 loop is CAWSSWRTHYGYTF. The CDR3 DNA sequence: TGTGCCTGGAGCTCTTGGCGGACACACTATGGCTACACCTTC.

This CDR3 reads CASSQGWTGSTDTQYF. The CDR3 DNA follows: TGCGCCAGCAGCCAAGGTTGGACAGGGTCAACAGATACGCAGTATTTT. The chain couples TRBV4-3 to TRBJ2-3, with TRBD1 matching over 8 bases. J gave up 3 bases and V 1 base, and 6 bases lay outside the gene matches. This CDR3 contains 16 residues. Germline lookup yields CDR1 LGHNA and CDR2 YSLEER.

This clonotype was counted between two and nine times. The chain combines TRBV20-1 with TRBJ2-7; perhaps D is TRBD1 or TRBD2 (6 bases each). Per the germline V gene, CDR1 is DFQATT and CDR2 is SNEGSKA (reference sequence). Trimming took off 0 bases at V and 2 bases at J, with 14 bases between the two ends. This CDR3 spans 15 amino acids. CDR3 sequence reads: CSARDLGGMTYEQYF. As DNA, the CDR3 is TGCAGTGCTAGAGATCTAGGGGGGATGACCTACGAGCAGTACTTC.

A few counts support this clonotype. The V gene is TRBV27, the J gene TRBJ1-1; 7 bases are shared with TRBD1. The junction had 4 bases not matched to a gene; V was cut back by 0 bases and J by 6 bases. CDR3 size: 14 residues. Germline V gives CDR1 MNHEY, CDR2 SMNVEV (reference sequence). CDR3 in amino acids: CASSLSTGAPEAFF. Here the CDR3 DNA reads TGTGCCAGCAGTTTATCCACAGGGGCTCCTGAAGCTTTCTTT.

This rearrangement joins TRBV4-3 to TRBJ2-7; TRBD1 aligns across 12 bases. The CDR3 spans 14 residues. V was pared by 4 bases and J by 7 bases, with 5 bases of the junction left unmatched. Germline V gives CDR1 LGHNA, CDR2 YSLEER. The DNA of the CDR3 is TGCGCCAGCAGCCTCCGGGACAGGGGGCGTGAGCAGTACTTC. Translation: CASSLRDRGREQYF.

In its sample, this clonotype was seen a few times. CDR3 coding DNA: TGTGCCAGCAGTTTATCGCCAGCAGAAAGGGCAGATACGCAGTATTTT. Protein sequence: CASSLSPAERADTQYF. V and J are TRBV27 and TRBJ2-3; D gene ambiguous. The CDR3 covers 16 residues. Germline loops: CDR1 MNHEY, CDR2 SMNVEV (reference sequence). V was cut by 0 bases and J by 4 bases, with 14 bases left in between.

CDR3 sequence: CAIRGTDNYGYTF. DNA of the CDR3: TGTGCCATCAGGGGGACTGATAACTATGGCTACACCTTC. The chain employs TRBV10-3 and TRBJ1-2; D is possibly TRBD1 (5 bases). Per the germline V gene, CDR1 is ENHRY and CDR2 is SYGVKD. The CDR3 covers 13 residues. Trimming removed 6 bases from V and 1 base from J, with 9 bases in between.

The gene calls are TRBV3-1 and TRBJ2-3, with 7 positions matching TRBD2. This CDR3 has 15 residues. Per the germline V gene, CDR1 is LGHDT and CDR2 is YNNKEL (reference sequence). Trimming took 3 bases from V and 4 from J; bases not matched to a gene: 7. The CDR3 bases are TGTGCCAGCAGCCATCACCCCCTAGCGGCAGATACGCAGTATTTT. It translates to CASSHHPLAADTQYF.

A few counts support this clonotype. The V and J genes are TRBV2 and TRBJ2-4; D not resolved. CDR1 is SNHLY, CDR2 FYNNEI, per germline. The CDR3 has 15 residues. Trimming took 1 base from V and 4 from J, leaving 11 bases between them. In DNA form, the CDR3 reads TGTGCCAGCAGTGAAGACCCGGGTCCAAAAAACATTCAGTACTTC. It specifies CASSEDPGPKNIQYF.

This clonotype has only a few counts. The chain has TRBV11-1 and TRBJ2-5; tentatively, D is TRBD1 or TRBD2 (5 bases each). CDR3 size: 15 residues. V shed 5 bases and J shed 4 bases, with 17 bases lying between them. Germline V gene sequence: CDR1 SGHAT, CDR2 FQDESV (reference sequence). CDR3 DNA sequence: TGTGCCAGCAGCCAAGGGGCCGGGGCAACAGAGACCCAGTACTTC. Translated, it gives CASSQGAGATETQYF.

CDR3 sequence reads: CASSLPSVDSNQPQHF. CDR3 bases: TGTGCCAGCAGCCTACCGTCGGTCGATAGCAATCAGCCCCAGCATTTT. J is TRBJ1-5 and V is TRBV12-3 or TRBV12-4; no clear D. The V and J ends lost 6 bases and 0 bases respectively, with 15 bases between them. This CDR3 contains 16 residues.

This clonotype was picked up a small number of times. The CDR3 loop is CASTTGTGWPEQFF. The CDR3 DNA is TGTGCCAGCACGACCGGGACAGGGTGGCCTGAGCAGTTCTTC. The chain links TRBV2 to TRBJ2-1; 9 nucleotides match TRBD1. The germline gives CDR1 SNHLY, CDR2 FYNNEI. Trimming removed 7 bases from V and 9 bases from J; junction bases left unmatched: 10. CDR3 length equals 14 residues.

This clonotype was seen ten or more times. The DNA of the CDR3 is TGTGCCAGCAGCCCACAGGGGAGTCCCGAGCAGTACGTC. It is translated as CASSPQGSPEQYV. This chain joins TRBV7-9 and TRBJ2-7; 7 positions match TRBD1. The CDR3 sequence is 13 residues long. V lost 5 bases and J lost 6; bases outside the gene matches: 7. Germline CDR1 reads SEHNR; CDR2 reads FQNEAQ (reference sequence).